This T cell receptor beta chain was identified in a study of cytomegalovirus exposure and HLA in healthy donors. The V end was cut by 6 bases, the J end by 4 bases, with 17 bases between. This CDR3 spans 15 amino acids. Germline V gene lookup returns CDR1 MNHEY and CDR2 SMNVEV (reference sequence). Vbeta (60) and Jbeta (13) primers were used in the PCR. Using immunoSEQ multiplex PCR, the repertoire was profiled, and TCRdb retains in-frame clones only, with some absent. The repertoire consists of over 200,000 clones, with around 73% occurring once and the leading ten covering 3.5% to 4%. The chain uses TRBV27 and TRBJ2-3; no clear D gene. This clonotype originated in a male donor in good health and CMV-seronegative. Material: PBMCs. CDR3 sequence: CASSLSLQASDTQYF. The CDR3 DNA follows: TGTGCCAGCAGCCTAAGTCTTCAAGCTTCAGATACGCAGTATTTT.